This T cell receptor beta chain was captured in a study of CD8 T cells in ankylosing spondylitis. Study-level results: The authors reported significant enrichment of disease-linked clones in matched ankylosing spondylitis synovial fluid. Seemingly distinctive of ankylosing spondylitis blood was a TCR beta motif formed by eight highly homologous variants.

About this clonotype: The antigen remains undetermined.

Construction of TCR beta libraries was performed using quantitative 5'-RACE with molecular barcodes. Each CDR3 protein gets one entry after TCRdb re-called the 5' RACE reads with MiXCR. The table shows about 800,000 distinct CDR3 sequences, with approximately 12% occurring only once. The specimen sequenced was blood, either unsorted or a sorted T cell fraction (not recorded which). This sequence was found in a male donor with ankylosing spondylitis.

The CDR3: CASSSVGTLQETQYF. CDR3 nucleotide sequence: TGTGCCAGCAGCTCCGTGGGGACTCTACAAGAGACCCAGTACTTC. The gene calls are TRBV7-9 and TRBJ2-5, with a tentative D call TRBD2 (6 bases). Germline assignment: CDR1 SEHNR and CDR2 FQNEAQ (reference sequence). This CDR3 spans 15 amino acids. The ends were cut back, 4 bases at V and 2 bases at J, with 14 bases in the middle.